The source of this TCR beta chain is a study of T cell changes during pregnancy in multiple sclerosis. Here immunoSEQ multiplex PCR was the method, and the copy in TCRdb shows in-frame clones only, minus some. Of 40,000 to 55,000 clones in the sample, roughly nine tenths are singletons; the top ten hold 7% to 10%. Here the sequenced sample was CD8+ T cells from peripheral blood mononuclear cells, taken in the second trimester of pregnancy. This receptor was taken from a female donor with multiple sclerosis, enrolled in a pregnancy study.

CDR3 nucleotides: TGTGCCAGCAGCTTAGCGGGACTAAGCAATGAGCAGTTCTTC. Its translation is CASSLAGLSNEQFF. V gene TRBV11-1 combines with J gene TRBJ2-1; TRBD2 agrees at 7 bases. Trimming at V came to 0 bases and at J to 6 bases, leaving 2 bases not matched to a gene. Germline lookup yields CDR1 SGHAT and CDR2 FQDESV (reference sequence). CDR3 length equals 14 residues. Filled out from reference TRBV11-1 and TRBJ2-1, the complete variable domain reads EAEVAQSPRYKITEKSQAVAFWCDPISGHATLYWYRQILGQGPELLVQFQDESVVDDSQLPKDRFSAERLKGVDSTLKIQPAELGDSAMYLCASSLAGLSNEQFFGPGTRLTVL.